Shown below are 3 T cell receptor beta chains from a single sample sequenced in a study of early stage breast cancer tumors. TCRdb's copy holds only in-frame clones and misses some; the assay was immunoSEQ multiplex PCR. Of 27,000 or so clones in the sample, just under 85% were seen once. Sequencing was carried out using blood. The source is a person aged 50-59 years with breast cancer.

The chain is built from TRBV7-6 and TRBJ2-1, with no clear D. Germline values: CDR1 SGHVS, CDR2 FNYEAQ. The CDR3 has 15 residues. The ends were cut back, 1 base at V and 5 bases at J, with 12 bases in the middle. The CDR3 nucleotides read TGTGCCAGCAGCTTAGAGGGCCTCCGCAACAATGAGCAGTTCTTC. Protein sequence: CASSLEGLRNNEQFF.

This chain connects TRBV6-5 to TRBJ2-7, with D maybe TRBD2 (6 bases). Trimming shortened V by 2 bases and J by 5 bases, and 10 bases separated the two germline ends. Germline V gene data show CDR1 as MNHEY and CDR2 as SVGAGI. The CDR3 consists of 13 residues. The CDR3 reads CASSYAGGHEQYF. The DNA for the CDR3 is TGTGCCAGCAGTTACGCCGGGGGACACGAGCAGTACTTC.

The chain is built from TRBV28 and TRBJ2-7, with D possibly TRBD1 on 5 matching bases. V lost 4 bases, J lost 4 bases, and 11 bases lay in between. The germline CDR1 and CDR2 sequences are MDHEN and SYDVKM. This CDR3 is 13 amino acids long. DNA of the CDR3: TGTGCCAGCAGTTCGCCAGGGCGGTACGAGCAGTACTTC. Its protein product is CASSSPGRYEQYF.